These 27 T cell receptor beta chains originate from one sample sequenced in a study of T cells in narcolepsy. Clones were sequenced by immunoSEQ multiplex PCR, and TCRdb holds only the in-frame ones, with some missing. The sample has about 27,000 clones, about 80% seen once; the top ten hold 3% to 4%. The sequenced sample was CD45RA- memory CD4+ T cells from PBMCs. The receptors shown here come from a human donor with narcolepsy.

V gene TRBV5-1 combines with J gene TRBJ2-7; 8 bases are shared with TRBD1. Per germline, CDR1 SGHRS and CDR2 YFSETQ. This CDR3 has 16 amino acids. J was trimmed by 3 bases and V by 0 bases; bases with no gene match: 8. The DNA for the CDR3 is TGCGCCAGCAGCTTGGCGGGCAGGGGGCTCGACTACGAGCAGTACTTC. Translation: CASSLAGRGLDYEQYF.

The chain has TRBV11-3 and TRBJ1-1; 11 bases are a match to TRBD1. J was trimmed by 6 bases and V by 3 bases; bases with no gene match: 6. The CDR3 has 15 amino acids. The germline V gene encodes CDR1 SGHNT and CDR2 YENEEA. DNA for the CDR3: TGTGCCAGCAGCTTCTACCGGGACAGGGGGGCTGAAGCTTTCTTT. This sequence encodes CASSFYRDRGAEAFF.

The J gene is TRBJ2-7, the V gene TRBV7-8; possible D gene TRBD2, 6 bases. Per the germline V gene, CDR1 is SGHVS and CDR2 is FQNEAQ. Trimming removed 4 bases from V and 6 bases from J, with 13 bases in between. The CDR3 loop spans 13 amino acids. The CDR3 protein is CASSSVPGAEQYF. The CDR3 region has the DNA TGTGCCAGCAGCTCCGTTCCGGGAGCCGAGCAGTACTTC.

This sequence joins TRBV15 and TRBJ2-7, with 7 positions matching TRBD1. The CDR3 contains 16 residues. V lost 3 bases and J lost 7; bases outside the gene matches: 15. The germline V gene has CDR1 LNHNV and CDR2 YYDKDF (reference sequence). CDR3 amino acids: CATSRGDVTGLREQYF. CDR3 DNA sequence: TGTGCCACCAGCAGGGGGGATGTGACAGGGCTCCGAGAGCAGTACTTC.

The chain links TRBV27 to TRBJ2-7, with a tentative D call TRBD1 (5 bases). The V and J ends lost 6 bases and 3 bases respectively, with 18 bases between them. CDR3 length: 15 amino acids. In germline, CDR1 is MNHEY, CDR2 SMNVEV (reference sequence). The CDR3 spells CASSREKGQGYEQYF. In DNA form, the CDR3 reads TGTGCCAGCAGCCGTGAGAAGGGGCAGGGCTACGAGCAGTACTTC.

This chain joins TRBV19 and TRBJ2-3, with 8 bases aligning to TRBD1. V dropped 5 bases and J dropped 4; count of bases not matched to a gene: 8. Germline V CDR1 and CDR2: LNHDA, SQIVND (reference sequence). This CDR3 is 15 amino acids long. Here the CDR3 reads CASSPQRQGSDTQYF. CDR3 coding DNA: TGTGCCAGTAGTCCCCAACGACAGGGGTCAGATACGCAGTATTTT. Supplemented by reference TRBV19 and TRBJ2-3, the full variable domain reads DGGITQSPKYLFRKEGQNVTLSCEQNLNHDAMYWYRQDPGQGLRLIYYSQIVNDFQKGDIAEGYSVSREKKESFPLTVTSAQKNPTAFYLCASSPQRQGSDTQYFGPGTRLTVL.

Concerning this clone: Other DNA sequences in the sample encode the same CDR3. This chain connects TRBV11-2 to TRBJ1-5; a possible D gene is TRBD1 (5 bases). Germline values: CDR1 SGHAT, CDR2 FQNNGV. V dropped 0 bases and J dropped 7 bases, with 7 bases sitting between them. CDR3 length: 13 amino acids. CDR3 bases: TGTGCCAGCAGCTTAGATAGGGGCCAGCCCCAGCATTTT. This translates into CASSLDRGQPQHF.

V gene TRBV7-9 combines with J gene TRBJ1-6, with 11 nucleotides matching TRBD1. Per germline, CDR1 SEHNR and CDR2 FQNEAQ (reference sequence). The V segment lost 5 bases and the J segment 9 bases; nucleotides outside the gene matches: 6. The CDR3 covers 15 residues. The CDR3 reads CASSAWTGGGSPLHF. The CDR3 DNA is TGTGCCAGCAGCGCCTGGACAGGGGGCGGTTCACCCCTCCACTTT.

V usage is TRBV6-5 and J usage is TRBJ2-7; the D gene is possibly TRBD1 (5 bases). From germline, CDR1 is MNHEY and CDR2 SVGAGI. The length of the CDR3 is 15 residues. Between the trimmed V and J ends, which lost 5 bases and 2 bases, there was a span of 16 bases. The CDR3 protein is CASSRGQVRAYEQYF. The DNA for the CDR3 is TGTGCCAGCAGTCGAGGTCAGGTCAGGGCCTACGAGCAGTACTTC.

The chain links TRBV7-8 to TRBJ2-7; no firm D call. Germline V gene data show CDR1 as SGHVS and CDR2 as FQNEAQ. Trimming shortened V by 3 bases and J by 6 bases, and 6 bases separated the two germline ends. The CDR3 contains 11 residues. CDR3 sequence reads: CASSFAREQYF. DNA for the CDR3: TGTGCCAGCAGCTTTGCTCGCGAGCAGTACTTC.

In nucleotides, the CDR3 is TGTGCCACCAGCAGAGGGACCTCAGGGGGCACGTTGGCAAATCAGCCCCAGCATTTT. This encodes CATSRGTSGGTLANQPQHF. The chain combines TRBV15 with TRBJ1-5; 8 nucleotides align to TRBD1. The CDR3 covers 19 residues. Germline V gives CDR1 LNHNV, CDR2 YYDKDF (reference sequence). After removal of 1 base from V and 4 bases from J, the junction contained 15 bases not matched to a gene.

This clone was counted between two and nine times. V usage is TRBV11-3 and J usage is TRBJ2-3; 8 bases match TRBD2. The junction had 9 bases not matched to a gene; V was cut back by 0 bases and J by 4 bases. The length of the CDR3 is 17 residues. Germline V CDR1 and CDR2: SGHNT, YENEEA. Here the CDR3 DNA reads TGTGCCAGCAGCTTAGATTCCCAGCGGGGGAGGGCAGATACGCAGTATTTT. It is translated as CASSLDSQRGRADTQYF.

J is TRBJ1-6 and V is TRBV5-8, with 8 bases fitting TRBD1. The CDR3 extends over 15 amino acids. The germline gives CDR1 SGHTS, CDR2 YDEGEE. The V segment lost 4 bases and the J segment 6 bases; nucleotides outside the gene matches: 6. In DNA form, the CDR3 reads TGTGCCAGCAGCCTAGGACAGGGAGGTAATTCACCCCTCCACTTT. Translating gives CASSLGQGGNSPLHF.

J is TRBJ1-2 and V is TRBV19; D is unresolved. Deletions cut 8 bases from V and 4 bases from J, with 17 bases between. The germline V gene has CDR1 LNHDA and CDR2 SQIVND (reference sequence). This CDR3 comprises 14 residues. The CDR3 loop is CASALGQSLYGYTF. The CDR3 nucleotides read TGTGCCAGTGCATTGGGCCAATCCCTCTATGGCTACACCTTC.

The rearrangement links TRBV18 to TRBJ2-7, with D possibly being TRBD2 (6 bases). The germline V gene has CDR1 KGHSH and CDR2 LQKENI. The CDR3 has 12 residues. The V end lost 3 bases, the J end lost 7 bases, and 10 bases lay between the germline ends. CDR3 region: CASSPAGSEQYF. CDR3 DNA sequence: TGTGCCAGCTCACCTGCGGGGAGTGAGCAGTACTTC.

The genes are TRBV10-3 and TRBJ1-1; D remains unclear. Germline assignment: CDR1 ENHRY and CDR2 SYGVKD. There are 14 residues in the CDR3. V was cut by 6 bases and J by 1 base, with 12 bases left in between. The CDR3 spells CAISISDGNTEAFF. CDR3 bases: TGTGCCATCAGCATTTCCGACGGGAACACTGAAGCTTTCTTT.

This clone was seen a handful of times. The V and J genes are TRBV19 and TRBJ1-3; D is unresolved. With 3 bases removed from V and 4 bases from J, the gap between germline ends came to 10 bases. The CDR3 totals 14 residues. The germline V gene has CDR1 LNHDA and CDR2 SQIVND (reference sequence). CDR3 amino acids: CASSIPGSGNTIYF. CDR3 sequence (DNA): TGTGCCAGTAGTATTCCGGGGTCAGGAAACACCATATATTTT.

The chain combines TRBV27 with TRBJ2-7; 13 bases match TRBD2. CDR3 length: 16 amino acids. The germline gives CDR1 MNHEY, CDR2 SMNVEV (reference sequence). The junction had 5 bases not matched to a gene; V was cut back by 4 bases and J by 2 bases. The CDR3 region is CASSYRLAGGTYEQYF. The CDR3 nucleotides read TGTGCCAGCAGTTATCGACTAGCGGGGGGCACCTACGAGCAGTACTTC.

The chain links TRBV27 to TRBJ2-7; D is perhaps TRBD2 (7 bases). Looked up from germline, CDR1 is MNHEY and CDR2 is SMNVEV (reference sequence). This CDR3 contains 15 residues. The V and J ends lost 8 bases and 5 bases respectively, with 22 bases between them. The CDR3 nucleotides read TGTGCCAGCCAGAGCCTAGGGGGGGCGGGAGACGAGCAGTACTTC. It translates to CASQSLGGAGDEQYF.

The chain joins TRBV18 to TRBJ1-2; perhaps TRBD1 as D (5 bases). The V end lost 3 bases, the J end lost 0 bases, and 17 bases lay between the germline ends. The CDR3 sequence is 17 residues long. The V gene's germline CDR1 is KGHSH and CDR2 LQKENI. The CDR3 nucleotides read TGTGCCAGCTCACCGGCCCCACAGGATGCCTCTAACTATGGCTACACCTTC. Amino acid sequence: CASSPAPQDASNYGYTF.

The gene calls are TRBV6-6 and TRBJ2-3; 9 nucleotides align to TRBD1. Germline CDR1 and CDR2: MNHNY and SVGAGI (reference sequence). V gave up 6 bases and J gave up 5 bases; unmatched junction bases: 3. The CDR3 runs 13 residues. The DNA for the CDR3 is TGTGCCAGCAGACAGGGGGCCGAAGATACGCAGTATTTT. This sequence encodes CASRQGAEDTQYF.

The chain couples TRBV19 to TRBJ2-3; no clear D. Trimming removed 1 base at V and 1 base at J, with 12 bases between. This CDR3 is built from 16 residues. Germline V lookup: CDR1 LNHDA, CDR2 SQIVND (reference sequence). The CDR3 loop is CASSIVGRERTDTQYF. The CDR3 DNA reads TGTGCCAGTAGTATAGTTGGCAGAGAACGCACAGATACGCAGTATTTT.

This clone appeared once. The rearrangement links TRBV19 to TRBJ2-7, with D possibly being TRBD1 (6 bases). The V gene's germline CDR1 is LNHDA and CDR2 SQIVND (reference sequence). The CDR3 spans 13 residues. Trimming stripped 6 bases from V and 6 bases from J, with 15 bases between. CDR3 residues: CASRGAGLREQYF. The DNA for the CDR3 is TGTGCCAGTAGGGGGGCCGGATTACGCGAGCAGTACTTC. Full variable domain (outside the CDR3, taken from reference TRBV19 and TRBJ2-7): DGGITQSPKYLFRKEGQNVTLSCEQNLNHDAMYWYRQDPGQGLRLIYYSQIVNDFQKGDIAEGYSVSREKKESFPLTVTSAQKNPTAFYLCASRGAGLREQYFGPGTRLTVT.

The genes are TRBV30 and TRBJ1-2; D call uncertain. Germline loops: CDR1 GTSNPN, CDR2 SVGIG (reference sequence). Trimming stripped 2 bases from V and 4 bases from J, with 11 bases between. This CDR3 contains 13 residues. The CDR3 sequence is CAWSSRPTYGYTF. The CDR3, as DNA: TGTGCCTGGAGTTCGAGGCCTACCTATGGCTACACCTTC.

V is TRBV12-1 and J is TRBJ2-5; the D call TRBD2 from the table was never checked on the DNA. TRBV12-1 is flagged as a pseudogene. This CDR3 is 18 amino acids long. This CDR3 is CASSFESSLAGDQETQYF. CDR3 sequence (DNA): TGTGCCAGCAGCTTTGAATCTTCACTAGCGGGGGATCAAGAGACCCAGTACTTC.

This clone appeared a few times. The CDR3 protein is CASSSKQATEAFF. The CDR3 DNA reads TGTGCCAGCAGCTCTAAACAAGCCACTGAAGCTTTCTTT. The rearrangement joins TRBV7-9 to TRBJ1-1; D unclear. This CDR3 comprises 13 residues. In germline, CDR1 is SEHNR, CDR2 FQNEAQ (reference sequence). Trimming shortened V by 4 bases and J by 4 bases, and 10 bases separated the two germline ends.

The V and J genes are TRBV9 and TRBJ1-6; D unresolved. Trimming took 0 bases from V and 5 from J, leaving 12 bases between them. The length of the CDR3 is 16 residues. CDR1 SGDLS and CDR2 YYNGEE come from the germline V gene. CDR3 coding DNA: TGTGCCAGCAGCGTAGGTTCGGTACAGCATAATTCACCCCTCCACTTT. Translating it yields CASSVGSVQHNSPLHF.